The sequence of this T cell receptor (beta chain) was determined in a study of Ad26.COV2.S vaccination and SARS-CoV-2 variants. As for the study in general: In the study, Ad26.COV2.S was injected intramuscularly once, or twice 56 days apart.

The CDR3 runs 16 residues. V gave up 5 bases and J gave up 5 bases; unmatched junction bases: 11. Looked up from germline, CDR1 is PRHDT and CDR2 is FYEKMQ (reference sequence). The assay was immunoSEQ multiplex PCR, and TCRdb's table has in-frame clones only and misses some. This sample has fewer than 400,000 clones; roughly 86% occur once, and the top ten carry 1.9%. Treatment here: 15 to 20 received Ad26.COV2.S at low or high dose, single or two shots; about 5 received placebo; per-sample allocation not given. Samples analyzed were those drawn on day 63 after the first vaccine or placebo injection.

The J gene is TRBJ1-1, the V gene TRBV13, with TRBD1 matching over 10 bases. The receptor comes from a person between 18 and 59 years old who received the Ad26.COV2.S COVID-19 vaccine or a placebo. Specimen: peripheral blood, collected in a trial of Ad26.COV2.S vaccine versus placebo. The DNA of the CDR3 is TGTGCCAGCAGCGGGGACAGGGGAAAGAGTTGGACTGAAGCTTTCTTT. Translating it yields CASSGDRGKSWTEAFF.